One T cell receptor beta chain is described in this entry. This clone is regarded as medium-sized (0.01 to 0.1%). No antigen is known for it. Per-base qualities were not stored, and no clone one base away is much larger. The sample comes from a study of shared clonotypes between healthy human individuals (dated by TCRdb to the early 2020s). Broadly, across the study: A few men and a couple of women, aged 18 to 49 years, made up the cohort. For each donor, CD4 naive and CD4 memory were each run on three plates, CD8 naive on two plates, and CD8 memory on one plate. To estimate repertoire size and how much clonotypes are shared between individuals, the study performed deep sequencing of blood TCR repertoires from 4 to 6 healthy adults. To increase sequencing depth and limit assay-specific biases, TCR repertoire library preparation and sequencing were carried out by different laboratories using diverse techniques. Each donor's leukapheresis produced roughly between roughly 0.85 and 9.5 billion PBMCs.

Taken from cysteine to phenylalanine, the CDR3 has 14 residues. The kept DNA is CDR3 alone, 42 bases in frame from the first base. V drops 8 bases and J drops 4 bases, leaving 17 bases in between. Taken from the germline V gene (reference sequence), the CDR1 and CDR2 loops are LNHDA and SQIVND. Using the deep immunoSEQ assay, TCR CDR3 regions were amplified from genomic DNA by multiplex PCR. For each cell subset, the extracted genomic DNA was distributed evenly across all wells of several immunoSEQ 96-well plates, and each plate served as one replicate. For sorted subsets, around 0.2 ug genomic DNA, equal to tens of thousands of T cell genomes, was loaded into each replicate PCR. Purified libraries were quantified with a Qubit 3.0 fluorometer, sized on a Bioanalyzer 2100, and re-quantified with the KAPA Library Quantification kit. Each immunoSEQ 96-well plate was sequenced on its own single-read 150-cycle Illumina NextSeq 550 flow cell. The original methods were these. Because only junctional sequences without quality scores were contained in the immunoSEQ output, filtering matching that applied to full-length reads could not be performed. To assign V/J genes and CDR3, sequences were annotated using PyIR, a Python wrapper for IgBLAST v1.9, with IMGT germline references. Any read was removed if the V/J assignment was weak (E-value above 1e-6), the CDR3 was missing, or the read contained stop codons, out-of-frame junctions, or ambiguous translated residues. V3J clonotypes were defined as sequences sharing the same inferred V gene, J gene, and CDR3 amino acid sequence. The percentage overlap between two repertoires was calculated by dividing the number of shared unique clonotypes by the size of the smaller repertoire. Three approaches were used to assess repertoire richness: RTK rarefaction, the Chao1 estimator, and Recon v2.1 estimates of unobserved clonotypes. Generation probabilities were computed with OLGA for all TCRbeta clonotypes obtained by the gDNA method from four donors. TCRdb took this table from immuneACCESS and kept in-frame rearrangements with V and J called. Such tables lack part of the clones; where checked against another copy, unresolved V genes explain under half of the gap, and the rest is unexplained. That table is the source of V, J and clone size, and D and trimming were worked out from the DNA. The sample has hundreds of thousands of clones on record, around four fifths of them singletons. Jointly, the top ten make up around 1.7% of the sample.

The donors were healthy, HIV-negative adults with no recently reported acute infections or vaccinations. Only Caucasian adults living in Nashville, Tennessee, USA were represented among the donors. CD4+ T cells were enriched by magnetic negative selection; naive cells were then positively selected on CD45RA, and the negative fraction formed the memory subset. Blood was collected by leukapheresis, and PBMCs were isolated by Ficoll-Histopaque density gradient centrifugation and then cryopreserved in liquid nitrogen vapor phase. Analytical flow cytometry was used to check the purity and quantity of each magnetically sorted T cell population. Each sorted fraction had its genomic DNA isolated and then quantified by UV absorbance on a Nanodrop 2000c. What the research found in general, with its limitations: Pairwise subsampling indicated that sequencing depth was expected to affect the degree of clonotype sharing among donors. Compared with non-shared clonotypes, the clonotypes found in all four sorted-subset donors had higher generation probabilities. Only blood was sampled, and tissue TCR repertoires likely differ from those in blood. Across a few donors, around 5% of naive CD4, 3.5% of naive CD8, roughly 2.2% of memory CD4, and about 0.44% of memory CD8 clonotypes were shared. Larger estimated clonotype richness was generally found for naive subsets than for memory subsets. Incomplete sequencing was indicated by rarefaction of sorted-subset datasets, despite the large sequencing depth. The genetic and exposure-history diversity represented was limited by the small number of donors.

Sequencing was performed on memory CD4+ T cells sorted from blood. The cell subset or site label, read with the paper, signifies: CD45RA-negative fraction. Recombination joined TRBV19 with TRBJ1-1; the D gene is not confidently resolved. The receptor comes from a young woman in good health. For the CDR3, the sequence is CASSPPGTVTEAFF. Here is the DNA: TGTGCCAGTTCGCCCCCGGGCACAGTCACTGAAGCTTTCTTT.